What follows is one TCR beta chain and its context. The antigen is not known. Assay used: immunoSEQ multiplex PCR; TCRdb lists only in-frame clones, some missing. This table holds about 69,000 clones, roughly nine tenths found once. This sample was taken from a study of PD-L1 blockade in urothelial cancer. Study findings and constraints: Durable benefit accompanied greater 3-week expansion of tumor-associated blood clones. Pretreatment clonality of the blood TCR repertoire below the median was predictive of superior survival.

The TCR was taken from a man aged 60 to 75 with urothelial cancer. The sample was PBMCs, taken around atezolizumab (anti-PD-L1) treatment.

In nucleotides, the CDR3 is TGTGCCAGCAGTGGGCTAGCGGGTCAAGAGACCCAGTACTTC. It yields the protein CASSGLAGQETQYF. The chain uses TRBV6-1 and TRBJ2-5; 8 bases map to TRBD2. V shed 4 bases and J 2 bases; nucleotides not matched to a gene: 3. The CDR3 has 14 residues. The germline gives CDR1 MNHNS, CDR2 SASEGT.